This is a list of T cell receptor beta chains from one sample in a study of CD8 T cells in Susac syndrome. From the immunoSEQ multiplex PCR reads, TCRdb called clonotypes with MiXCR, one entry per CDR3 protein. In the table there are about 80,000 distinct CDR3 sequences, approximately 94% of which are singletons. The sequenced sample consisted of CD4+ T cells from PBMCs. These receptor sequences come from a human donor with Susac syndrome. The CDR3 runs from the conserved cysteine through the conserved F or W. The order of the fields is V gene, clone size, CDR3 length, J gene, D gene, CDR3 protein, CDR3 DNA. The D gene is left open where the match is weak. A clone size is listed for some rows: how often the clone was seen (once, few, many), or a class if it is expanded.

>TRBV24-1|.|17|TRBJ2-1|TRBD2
CATSDSTPGLAHNEQFF
TGTGCCACCAGTGATAGCACCCCGGGACTAGCGCACAATGAGCAGTTCTTC
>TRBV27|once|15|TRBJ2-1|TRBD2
CASSPGLAGGHEQFF
TGTGCCAGCAGTCCGGGACTAGCGGGAGGCCATGAGCAGTTCTTC
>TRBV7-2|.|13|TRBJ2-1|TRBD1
CASSLTRGQGSFF
TGTGCCAGCAGCTTAACTCGGGGACAGGGATCGTTCTTC
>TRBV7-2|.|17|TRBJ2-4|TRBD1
CASSLGPTGGAGTIQYF
TGTGCCAGCAGCTTGGGTCCAACAGGGGGCGCAGGGACCATTCAGTACTTC
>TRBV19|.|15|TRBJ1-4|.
CASRRSGSTDEKLFF
TGTGCCTCTAGAAGGTCCGGGTCTACGGATGAAAAACTGTTTTTT
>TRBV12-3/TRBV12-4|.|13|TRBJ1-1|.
CASSFKVNTEAFF
TGTGCCAGCAGTTTTAAGGTAAACACTGAAGCTTTCTTT
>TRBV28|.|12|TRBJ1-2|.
CASSRGTYGYTF
TGTGCCAGCAGCAGGGGAACCTATGGCTACACCTTC
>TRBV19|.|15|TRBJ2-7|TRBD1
CASSIAGTGTYEQYF
TGTGCCAGTAGTATAGCCGGGACAGGAACCTACGAGCAGTACTTC
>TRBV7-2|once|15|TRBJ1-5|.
CASSPQTAGDQPQHF
TGTGCCAGCAGCCCACAGACGGCGGGTGATCAGCCCCAGCATTTT
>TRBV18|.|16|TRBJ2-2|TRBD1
CASSPRQGADTGELFF
TGTGCCAGCTCACCCCGACAGGGGGCTGACACCGGGGAGCTGTTTTTT
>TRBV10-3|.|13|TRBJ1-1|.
CAITIRDDTEAFF
TGTGCCATCACTATCCGGGATGACACTGAAGCTTTCTTT
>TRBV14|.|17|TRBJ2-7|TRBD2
CASSPGLAGGRANEQYF
TGTGCCAGCAGCCCGGGACTAGCGGGAGGGCGGGCCAACGAGCAGTACTTC
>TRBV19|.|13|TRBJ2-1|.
CASSMAGGDEQFF
TGTGCCAGTAGTATGGCAGGGGGGGATGAGCAGTTCTTC
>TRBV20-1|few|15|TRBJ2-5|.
CSPLGTAGYQETQYF
TGCAGTCCCCTGGGGACGGCGGGGTACCAAGAGACCCAGTACTTC
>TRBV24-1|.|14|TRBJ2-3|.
CATSGLLAADTQYF
TGTGCCACCAGTGGTTTACTAGCAGCAGATACGCAGTATTTT
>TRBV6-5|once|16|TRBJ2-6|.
CASSYSRETGANVLTF
TGTGCCAGCAGTTACTCAAGGGAAACTGGGGCCAACGTCCTGACTTTC
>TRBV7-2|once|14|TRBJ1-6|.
CASSDRDGNSPLHF
TGTGCCAGCAGCGACCGGGACGGCAATTCACCCCTCCACTTT